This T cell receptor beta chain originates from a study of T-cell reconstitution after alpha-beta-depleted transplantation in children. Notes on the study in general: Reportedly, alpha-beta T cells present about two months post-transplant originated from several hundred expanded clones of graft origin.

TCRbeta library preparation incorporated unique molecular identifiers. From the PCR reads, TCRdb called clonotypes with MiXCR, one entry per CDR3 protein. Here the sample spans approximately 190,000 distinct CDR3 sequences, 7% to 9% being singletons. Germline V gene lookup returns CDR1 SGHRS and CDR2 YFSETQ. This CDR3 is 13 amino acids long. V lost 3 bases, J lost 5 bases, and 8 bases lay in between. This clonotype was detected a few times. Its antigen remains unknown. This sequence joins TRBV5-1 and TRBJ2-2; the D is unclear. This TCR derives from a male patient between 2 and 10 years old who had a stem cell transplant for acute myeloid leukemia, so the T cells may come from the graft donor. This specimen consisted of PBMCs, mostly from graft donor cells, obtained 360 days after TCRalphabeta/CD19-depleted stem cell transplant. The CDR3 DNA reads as TGCGCCAGCAGCTCCCACGGGACCGGGGAGCTGTTTTTT. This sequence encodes CASSSHGTGELFF.